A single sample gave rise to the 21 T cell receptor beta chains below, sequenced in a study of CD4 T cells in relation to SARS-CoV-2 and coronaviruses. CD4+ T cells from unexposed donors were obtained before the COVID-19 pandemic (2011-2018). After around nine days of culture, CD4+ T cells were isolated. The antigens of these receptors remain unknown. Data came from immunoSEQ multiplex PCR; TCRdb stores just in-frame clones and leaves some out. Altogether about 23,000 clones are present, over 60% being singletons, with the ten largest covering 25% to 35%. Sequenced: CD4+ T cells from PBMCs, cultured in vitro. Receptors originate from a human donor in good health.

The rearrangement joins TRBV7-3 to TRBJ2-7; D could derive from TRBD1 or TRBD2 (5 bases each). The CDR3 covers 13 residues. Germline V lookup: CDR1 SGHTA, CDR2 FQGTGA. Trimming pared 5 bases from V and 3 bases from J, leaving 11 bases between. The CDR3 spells CASSAQAGYEQYF. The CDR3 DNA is TGTGCCAGCAGCGCACAGGCGGGCTACGAGCAGTACTTC.

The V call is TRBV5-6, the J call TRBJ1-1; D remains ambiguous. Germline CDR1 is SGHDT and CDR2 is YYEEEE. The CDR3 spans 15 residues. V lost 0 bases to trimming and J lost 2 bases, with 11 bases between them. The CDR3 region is CASSLVGISNTEAFF. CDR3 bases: TGTGCCAGCAGCTTGGTAGGGATAAGTAACACTGAAGCTTTCTTT.

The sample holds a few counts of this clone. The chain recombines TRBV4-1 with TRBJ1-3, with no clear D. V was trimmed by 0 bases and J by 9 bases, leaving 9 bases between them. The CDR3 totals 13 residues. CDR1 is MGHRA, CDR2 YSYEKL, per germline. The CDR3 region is CASSQEGVATIYF. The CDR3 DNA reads TGCGCCAGCAGCCAAGAGGGCGTGGCCACCATATATTTT.

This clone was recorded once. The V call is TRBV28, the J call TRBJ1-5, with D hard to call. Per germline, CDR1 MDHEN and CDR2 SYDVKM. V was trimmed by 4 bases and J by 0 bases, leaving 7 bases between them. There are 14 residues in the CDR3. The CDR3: CASSYGDSNQPQHF. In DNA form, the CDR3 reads TGTGCCAGCAGTTACGGTGATAGCAATCAGCCCCAGCATTTT.

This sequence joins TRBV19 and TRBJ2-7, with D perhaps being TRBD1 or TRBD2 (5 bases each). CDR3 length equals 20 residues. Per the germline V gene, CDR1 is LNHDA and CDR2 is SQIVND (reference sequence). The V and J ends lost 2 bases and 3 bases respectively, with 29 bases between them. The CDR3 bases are TGTGCCAGTAGTATAAGTTTGGGCAGAACGAGTGGGGGAGCATTCTACGAGCAGTACTTC. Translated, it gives CASSISLGRTSGGAFYEQYF.

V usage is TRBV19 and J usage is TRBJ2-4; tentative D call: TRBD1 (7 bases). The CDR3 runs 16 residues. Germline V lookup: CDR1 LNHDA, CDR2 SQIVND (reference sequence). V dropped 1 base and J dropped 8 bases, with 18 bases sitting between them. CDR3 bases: TGTGCCAGTAGTATAGTCCCAGGGGGGCTTGGGGACATTCAGTACTTC. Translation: CASSIVPGGLGDIQYF.

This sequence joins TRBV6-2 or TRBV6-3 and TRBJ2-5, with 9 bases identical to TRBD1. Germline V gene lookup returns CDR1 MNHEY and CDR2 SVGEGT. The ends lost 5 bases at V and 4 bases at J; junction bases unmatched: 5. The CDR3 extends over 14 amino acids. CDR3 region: CASSPQGAGETQYF. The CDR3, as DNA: TGTGCCAGCAGTCCACAGGGGGCAGGAGAGACCCAGTACTTC.

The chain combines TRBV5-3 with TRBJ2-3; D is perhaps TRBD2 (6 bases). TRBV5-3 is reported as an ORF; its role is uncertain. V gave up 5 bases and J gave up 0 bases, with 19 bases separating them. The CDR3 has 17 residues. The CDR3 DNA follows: TGTGCCAGAAGATGGGACTTCGACACCACTAGCACAGATACGCAGTATTTT. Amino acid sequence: CARRWDFDTTSTDTQYF.

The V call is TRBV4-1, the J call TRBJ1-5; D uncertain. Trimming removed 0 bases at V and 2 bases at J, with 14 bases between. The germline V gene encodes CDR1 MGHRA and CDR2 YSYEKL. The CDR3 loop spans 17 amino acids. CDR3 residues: CASSQDRLGTGNQPQHF. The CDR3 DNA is TGCGCCAGCAGCCAAGATCGACTCGGTACGGGCAATCAGCCCCAGCATTTT.

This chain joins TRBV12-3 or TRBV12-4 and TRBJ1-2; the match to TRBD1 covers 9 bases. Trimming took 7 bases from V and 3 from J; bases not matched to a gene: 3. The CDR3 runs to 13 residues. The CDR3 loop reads CASTRTGDYGYTF. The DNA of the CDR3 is TGTGCCAGCACCAGGACAGGGGACTATGGCTACACCTTC.

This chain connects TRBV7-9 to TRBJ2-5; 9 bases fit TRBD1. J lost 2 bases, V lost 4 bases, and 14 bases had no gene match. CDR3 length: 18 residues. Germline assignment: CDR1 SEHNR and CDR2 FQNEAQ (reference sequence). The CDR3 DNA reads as TGTGCCAGCAGCTCAACGAAACAGGGGGCGGGAAATCAAGAGACCCAGTACTTC. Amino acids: CASSSTKQGAGNQETQYF.

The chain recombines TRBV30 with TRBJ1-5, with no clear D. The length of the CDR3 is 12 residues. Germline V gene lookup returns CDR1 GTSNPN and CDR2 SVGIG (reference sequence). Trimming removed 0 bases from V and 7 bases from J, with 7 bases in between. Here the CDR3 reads CAWSVRGQPQHF. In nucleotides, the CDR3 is TGTGCCTGGAGTGTACGCGGCCAGCCCCAGCATTTT.

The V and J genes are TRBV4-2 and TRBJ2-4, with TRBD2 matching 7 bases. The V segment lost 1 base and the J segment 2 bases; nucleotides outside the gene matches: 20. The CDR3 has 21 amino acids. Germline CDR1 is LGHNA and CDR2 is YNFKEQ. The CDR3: CASSQASYGGRGRATKNIQYF. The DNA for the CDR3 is TGTGCCAGCAGCCAAGCATCCTATGGCGGGAGAGGGCGTGCGACCAAAAACATTCAGTACTTC.

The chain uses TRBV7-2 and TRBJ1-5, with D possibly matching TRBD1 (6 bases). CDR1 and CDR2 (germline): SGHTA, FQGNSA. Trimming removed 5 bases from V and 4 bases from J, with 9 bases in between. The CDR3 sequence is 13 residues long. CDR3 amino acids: CASSRQDNQPQHF. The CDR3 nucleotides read TGTGCCAGCAGCAGACAGGATAATCAGCCCCAGCATTTT.

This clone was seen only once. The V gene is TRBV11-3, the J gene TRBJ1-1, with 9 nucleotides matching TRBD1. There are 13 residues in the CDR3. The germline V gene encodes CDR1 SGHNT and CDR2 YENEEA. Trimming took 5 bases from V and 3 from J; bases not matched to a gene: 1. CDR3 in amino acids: CASSRQGDTEAFF. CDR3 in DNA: TGTGCCAGCAGCCGACAGGGGGACACTGAAGCTTTCTTT.

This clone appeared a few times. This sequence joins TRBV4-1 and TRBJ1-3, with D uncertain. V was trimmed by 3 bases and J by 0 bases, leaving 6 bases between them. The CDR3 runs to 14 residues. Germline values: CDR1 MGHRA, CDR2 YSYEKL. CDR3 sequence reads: CASSHPPSGNTIYF. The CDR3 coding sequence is TGCGCCAGCAGCCACCCCCCCTCTGGAAACACCATATATTTT.

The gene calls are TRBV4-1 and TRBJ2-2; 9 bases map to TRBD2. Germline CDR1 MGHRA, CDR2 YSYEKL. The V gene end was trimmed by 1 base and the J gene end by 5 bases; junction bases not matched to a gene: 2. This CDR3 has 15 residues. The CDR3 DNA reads TGCGCCAGCAGCCAAGTACTAGCGGGTACCGGGGAGCTGTTTTTT. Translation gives CASSQVLAGTGELFF.

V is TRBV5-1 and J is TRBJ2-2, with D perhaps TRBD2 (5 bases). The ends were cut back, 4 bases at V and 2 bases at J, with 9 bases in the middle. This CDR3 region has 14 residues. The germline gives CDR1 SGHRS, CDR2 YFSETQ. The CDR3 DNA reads TGCGCCAGCAGCCCGACTACTAACACCGGGGAGCTGTTTTTT. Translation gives CASSPTTNTGELFF.

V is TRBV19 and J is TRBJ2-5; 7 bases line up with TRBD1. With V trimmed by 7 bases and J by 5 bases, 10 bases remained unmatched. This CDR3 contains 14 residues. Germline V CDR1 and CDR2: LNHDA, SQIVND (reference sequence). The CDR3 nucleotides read TGTGCCAGTAACAAGGGGGCGAGGGACGAGACCCAGTACTTC. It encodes CASNKGARDETQYF.

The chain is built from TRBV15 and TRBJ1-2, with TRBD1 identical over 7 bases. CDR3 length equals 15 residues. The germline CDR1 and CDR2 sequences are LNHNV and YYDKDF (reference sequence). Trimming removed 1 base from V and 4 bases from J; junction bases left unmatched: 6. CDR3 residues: CATSRVPTGTYGYTF. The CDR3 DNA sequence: TGTGCCACCAGCAGAGTCCCGACAGGGACCTATGGCTACACCTTC.

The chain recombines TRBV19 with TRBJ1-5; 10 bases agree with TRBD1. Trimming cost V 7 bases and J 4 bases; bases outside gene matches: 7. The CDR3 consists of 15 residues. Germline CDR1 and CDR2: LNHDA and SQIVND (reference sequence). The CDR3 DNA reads TGTGCCAGTACTGACAGGGGGCGAGGGAATCAGCCCCAGCATTTT. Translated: CASTDRGRGNQPQHF.